One sample yielded the 21 T cell receptor beta chains listed below, sequenced in a study of blood T cell repertoires in COVID-19. Some clones are missing from TCRdb's copy, which holds only in-frame ones; the method was immunoSEQ multiplex PCR. The sample lists roughly 100,000 clones, around 90% occurring once. Input material: peripheral blood. The receptors were gathered from a woman between 50 and 59 years old with COVID-19, enrolled during active disease.

The genes are TRBV5-6 and TRBJ1-3, with D perhaps matching TRBD1 (5 bases). Between the trimmed V and J ends, which lost 0 bases and 4 bases, there was a span of 11 bases. This CDR3 has 15 residues. The germline CDR1 and CDR2 sequences are SGHDT and YYEEEE. The CDR3 DNA sequence: TGTGCCAGCAGCTTGGGCAGGGCTCAAGGAAACACCATATATTTT. Translating it yields CASSLGRAQGNTIYF.

The rearrangement joins TRBV2 to TRBJ1-4; D ambiguous. This CDR3 has 16 amino acids. The germline V gene has CDR1 SNHLY and CDR2 FYNNEI. V was cut by 7 bases and J by 8 bases, with 23 bases left in between. The DNA for the CDR3 is TGTGCCAGCACTCCTCGCGAAACGCCACGAGGGGAAAAACTGTTTTTT. It translates to CASTPRETPRGEKLFF.

The chain carries TRBV6-5 and TRBJ1-6; 9 positions match TRBD1. J was trimmed by 9 bases and V by 8 bases; bases with no gene match: 8. Per the germline V gene, CDR1 is MNHEY and CDR2 is SVGAGI. The CDR3 is made up of 14 amino acids. The CDR3 DNA reads as TGTGCCAGCCGCCGGGACAGGGAAGTTTCACCCCTCCACTTT. Residues: CASRRDREVSPLHF.

V is TRBV27 and J is TRBJ1-2; TRBD1 agrees at 7 bases. The trim removed 8 bases at V and 7 bases at J, leaving 7 bases unmatched. The germline CDR1 and CDR2 sequences are MNHEY and SMNVEV (reference sequence). This CDR3 comprises 12 residues. Here the CDR3 DNA reads TGTGCCAGCCGACAGGGTAATGGTGGCTACACCTTC. Protein: CASRQGNGGYTF.

The chain uses TRBV6-5 and TRBJ1-2; D gene ambiguous. CDR3 size: 13 residues. Germline V CDR1 and CDR2: MNHEY, SVGAGI. V was clipped by 5 bases and J by 4 bases, with 11 bases between them. The CDR3: CASSPNEGYGYTF. CDR3 nucleotides: TGTGCCAGCAGTCCGAACGAGGGCTATGGCTACACCTTC.

The rearrangement joins TRBV2 to TRBJ1-2, with a tentative D call TRBD1 (5 bases). The CDR3 has 15 residues. From germline, CDR1 is SNHLY and CDR2 FYNNEI. Trimming took 3 bases from V and 0 from J, leaving 11 bases between them. DNA of the CDR3: TGTGCCAGCAGTGACCAGACAGATCCTAACTATGGCTACACCTTC. This encodes CASSDQTDPNYGYTF. Supplemented by reference TRBV2 and TRBJ1-2, the full variable domain reads EPEVTQTPSHQVTQMGQEVILRCVPISNHLYFYWYRQILGQKVEFLVSFYNNEISEKSEIFDDQFSVERPDGSNFTLKIRSTKLEDSAMYFCASSDQTDPNYGYTFGSGTRLTVV.

The chain joins TRBV11-3 to TRBJ2-3, with D uncertain. The V end was cut by 0 bases, the J end by 1 base, with 5 bases between. This CDR3 is 14 amino acids long. Germline assignment: CDR1 SGHNT and CDR2 YENEEA. The CDR3 bases are TGTGCCAGCAGCTTAGACGGAGGCACAGATACGCAGTATTTT. Its translation: CASSLDGGTDTQYF.

The CDR3 bases are TGTGCCAGTAGTATACCTCAGGGGGCGATCGGTCAGCCCCAGCATTTT. Its translation: CASSIPQGAIGQPQHF. The V gene is TRBV19, the J gene TRBJ1-5; the match to TRBD1 covers 8 bases. The CDR3 has 16 amino acids. Germline lookup yields CDR1 LNHDA and CDR2 SQIVND (reference sequence). J was trimmed by 6 bases and V by 2 bases; bases with no gene match: 9.

This clone was seen just once. The chain is built from TRBV5-1 and TRBJ2-1; TRBD2 matches at 15 bases. CDR1 is SGHRS, CDR2 YFSETQ, per germline. The CDR3 contains 14 residues. Trimming removed 7 bases from V and 4 bases from J; junction bases left unmatched: 0. The CDR3, as DNA: TGCGCCAGCGGGACTAGCGGGGGGTACAATGAGCAGTTCTTC. It codes for CASGTSGGYNEQFF.

CDR3 protein: CARSPRTGVSSYEQYV. CDR3 nucleotide sequence: TGTGCCAGAAGCCCACGGACAGGGGTAAGCTCCTACGAGCAGTACGTC. The chain uses TRBV5-3 and TRBJ2-7; 9 positions agree with TRBD1. TRBV5-3 is an open reading frame, and its role is uncertain. J lost 0 bases, V lost 4 bases, and 8 bases had no gene match. The CDR3 length is 16 residues.

This chain links TRBV19 with TRBJ1-2; TRBD1 aligns across 7 bases. Trimming cost V 4 bases and J 3 bases; bases outside gene matches: 2. This CDR3 comprises 13 residues. Germline V gene lookup returns CDR1 LNHDA and CDR2 SQIVND (reference sequence). The CDR3 sequence is CASSKGAHYGYTF. As DNA, the CDR3 is TGTGCCAGTAGTAAGGGGGCACACTATGGCTACACCTTC.

V and J are TRBV9 and TRBJ1-3, with D unclear. Germline V gene data show CDR1 as SGDLS and CDR2 as YYNGEE. Trimming removed 7 bases at V and 0 bases at J, with 11 bases between. The CDR3 runs 14 residues. This CDR3 is CASSRSSSGNTIYF. For the CDR3, the DNA is TGTGCCAGCTCTAGGTCGAGCTCTGGAAACACCATATATTTT.

The rearrangement links TRBV6-1 to TRBJ2-1; no reliable D call. The CDR3 runs 15 residues. Germline loops: CDR1 MNHNS, CDR2 SASEGT. Trimming left V 3 bases short and J 8 bases short, with 17 bases between. The CDR3 is CASSEATSFRDEQFF. The CDR3 DNA reads as TGTGCCAGCAGTGAGGCGACTTCTTTCCGGGATGAGCAGTTCTTC.

This clone was recorded only once. This chain connects TRBV18 to TRBJ2-5; 9 bases are shared with TRBD2. Trimming cost V 4 bases and J 4 bases; bases outside gene matches: 4. Germline lookup yields CDR1 KGHSH and CDR2 LQKENI. This CDR3 is 14 amino acids long. CDR3 in amino acids: CASSQKRGAETQYF. The DNA for the CDR3 is TGTGCCAGCTCACAAAAGCGGGGGGCAGAGACCCAGTACTTC.

The CDR3 here is CASSLLQSPPSHEQYF. The CDR3 DNA reads as TGCGCCAGCAGCCTCCTGCAATCCCCTCCGAGTCACGAGCAGTACTTC. The chain uses TRBV4-1 and TRBJ2-7, with D unclear. CDR3 size: 16 residues. The germline gives CDR1 MGHRA, CDR2 YSYEKL. Trimming shortened V by 4 bases and J by 5 bases, and 21 bases separated the two germline ends.

The V gene is TRBV4-3, the J gene TRBJ2-1, with D hard to call. Germline CDR1 reads LGHNA; CDR2 reads YSLEER. V lost 0 bases and J 6 bases, leaving 9 bases between the germline ends. The CDR3 runs to 14 residues. The CDR3: CASSQDRNLNEQFF. The CDR3 region has the DNA TGCGCCAGCAGCCAAGACAGGAACCTCAATGAGCAGTTCTTC.

The chain joins TRBV7-2 to TRBJ2-7, with TRBD1 matching over 8 bases. The CDR3 totals 13 residues. Germline lookup yields CDR1 SGHTA and CDR2 FQGNSA. The CDR3 reads CASSRTGLYKQYV. Here the CDR3 DNA reads TGTGCCAGCAGCCGGACAGGGCTCTACAAGCAGTACGTC.

V usage is TRBV19 and J usage is TRBJ1-4; tentatively, D is TRBD1 (5 bases). CDR1 LNHDA and CDR2 SQIVND come from the germline V gene (reference sequence). The CDR3 consists of 13 residues. Trimming took 10 bases from V and 6 from J, leaving 15 bases between them. CDR3 residues: CATRFRADEKLFF. The CDR3 DNA is TGTGCCACCCGATTCAGGGCAGATGAAAAACTGTTTTTT.

The J gene is TRBJ2-7, the V gene TRBV23-1; 13 bases match TRBD2. TRBV23-1 is an ORF, with its function uncertain. This CDR3 has 15 residues. V was clipped by 9 bases and J by 5 bases; unmatched bases: 10. CDR3 DNA sequence: TGCGCCAGTGATATCGGGACTAGCGGGATCAACGAGCAGTACTTC. Its protein is CASDIGTSGINEQYF.

This chain uses TRBV19 with TRBJ1-6; 7 positions match TRBD1. Germline CDR1 and CDR2: LNHDA and SQIVND (reference sequence). This CDR3 has 14 amino acids. J was trimmed by 9 bases and V by 5 bases; bases with no gene match: 7. In nucleotides, the CDR3 is TGTGCCAGTAGTCACACAGGGGAAAGTTCACCCCTCCACTTT. Translated: CASSHTGESSPLHF.

The chain is built from TRBV5-6 and TRBJ2-1; possible D gene TRBD2, 6 bases. The V gene's germline CDR1 is SGHDT and CDR2 YYEEEE. This CDR3 is 16 amino acids long. V was cut by 5 bases and J by 9 bases, with 24 bases left in between. The CDR3 protein is CASSRRGVIDMGEQFF. DNA for the CDR3: TGTGCCAGCAGTCGCCGCGGGGTAATTGATATGGGTGAGCAGTTCTTC.